The clone carrying this T cell receptor (beta chain) was observed a handful of times. Its antigen is unidentified. The sample comes from a study of T cells in Graves' hyperthyroidism and ophthalmopathy. Diagnosing involved the use of clinical symptoms, serum thyroxine and TRAb, thyroid ultrasound and orbital computed tomography. Study observations and caveats: The majority of expanded thyroid clonotypes above 0.001 also appeared in blood.

The ends were cut back, 4 bases at V and 3 bases at J, with 16 bases in the middle. The CDR3 is 15 residues long. Germline V lookup: CDR1 SNHLY, CDR2 FYNNEI. TCR beta CDR3 regions were amplified from RNA transcripts. The study used the HTBI primer set for a first-round RT-PCR of the TCR CDR3. TCRdb reprocessed the multiplex PCR reads via MiXCR and lists one record per CDR3 protein. This repertoire shows 200,000 to 250,000 distinct CDR3 sequences, roughly a sixth found once; its top ten account for roughly 50%. This receptor was taken from a man aged 50-59 years with Graves' hyperthyroidism. The chain uses TRBV2 and TRBJ2-7, with D possibly being TRBD2 (6 bases). Sequenced: blood. This chain's CDR3 is CASSAPGTGDYEQYF. DNA of the CDR3: TGTGCCAGCAGTGCCCCCGGGACGGGGGACTACGAGCAGTACTTC.